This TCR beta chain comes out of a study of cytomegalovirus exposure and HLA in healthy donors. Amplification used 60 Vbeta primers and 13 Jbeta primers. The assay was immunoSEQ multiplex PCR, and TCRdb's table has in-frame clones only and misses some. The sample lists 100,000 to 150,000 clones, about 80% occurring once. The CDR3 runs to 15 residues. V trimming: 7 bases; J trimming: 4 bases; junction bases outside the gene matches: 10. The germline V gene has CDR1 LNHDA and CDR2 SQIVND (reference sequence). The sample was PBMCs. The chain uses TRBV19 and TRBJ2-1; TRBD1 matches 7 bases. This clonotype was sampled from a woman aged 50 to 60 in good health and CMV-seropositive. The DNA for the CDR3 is TGTGCCAGTAAGGACCGGGACAGCCTATACAATGAGCAGTTCTTC. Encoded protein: CASKDRDSLYNEQFF.